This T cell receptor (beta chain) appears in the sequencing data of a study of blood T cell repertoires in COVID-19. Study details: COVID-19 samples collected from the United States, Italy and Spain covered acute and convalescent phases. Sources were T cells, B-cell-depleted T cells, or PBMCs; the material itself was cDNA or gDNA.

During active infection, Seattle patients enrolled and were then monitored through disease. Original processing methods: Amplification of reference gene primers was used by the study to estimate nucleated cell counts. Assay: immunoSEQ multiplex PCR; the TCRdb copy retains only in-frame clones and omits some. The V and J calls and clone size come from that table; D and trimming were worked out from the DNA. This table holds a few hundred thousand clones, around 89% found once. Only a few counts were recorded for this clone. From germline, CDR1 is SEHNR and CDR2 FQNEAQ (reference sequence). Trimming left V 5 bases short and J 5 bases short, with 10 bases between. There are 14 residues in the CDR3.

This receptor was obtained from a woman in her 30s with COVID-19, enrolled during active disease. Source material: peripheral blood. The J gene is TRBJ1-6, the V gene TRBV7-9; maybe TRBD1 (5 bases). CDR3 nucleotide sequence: TGTGCCAGCAGCCGCGGGGGTAATAATTCACCCCTCCACTTT. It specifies CASSRGGNNSPLHF.